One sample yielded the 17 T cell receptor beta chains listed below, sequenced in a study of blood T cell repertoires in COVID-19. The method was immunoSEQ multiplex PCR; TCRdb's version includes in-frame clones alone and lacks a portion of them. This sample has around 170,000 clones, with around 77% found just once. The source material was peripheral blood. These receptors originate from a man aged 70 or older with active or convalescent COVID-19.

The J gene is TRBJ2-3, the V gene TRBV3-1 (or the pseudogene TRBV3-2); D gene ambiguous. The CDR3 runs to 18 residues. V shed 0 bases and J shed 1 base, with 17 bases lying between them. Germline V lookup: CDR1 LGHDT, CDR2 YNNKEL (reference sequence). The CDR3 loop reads CASSQDLPRIAGTDTQYF. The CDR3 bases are TGTGCCAGCAGCCAAGACCTCCCACGGATAGCAGGCACAGATACGCAGTATTTT.

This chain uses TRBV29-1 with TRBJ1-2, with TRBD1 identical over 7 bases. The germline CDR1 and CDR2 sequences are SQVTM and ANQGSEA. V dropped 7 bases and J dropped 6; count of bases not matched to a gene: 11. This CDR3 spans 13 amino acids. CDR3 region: CSAWLQGRDGYTF. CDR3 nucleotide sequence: TGCAGCGCCTGGTTACAGGGGCGGGATGGCTACACCTTC.

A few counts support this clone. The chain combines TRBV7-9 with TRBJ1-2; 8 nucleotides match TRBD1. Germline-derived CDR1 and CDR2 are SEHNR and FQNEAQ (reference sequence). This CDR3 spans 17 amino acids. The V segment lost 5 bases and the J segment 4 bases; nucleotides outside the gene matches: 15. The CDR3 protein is CASSGWNNRGKSYGYTF. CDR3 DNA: TGTGCCAGCAGCGGGTGGAATAACAGGGGGAAAAGCTATGGCTACACCTTC.

DNA for the CDR3: TGTGCCAGCAGCTTGGGAGGAGAAAACTCTGGAAACACCATATATTTT. Amino acid sequence: CASSLGGENSGNTIYF. This chain links TRBV5-4 with TRBJ1-3, with unresolved D. Germline values: CDR1 SGHNT, CDR2 YYREEE (reference sequence). The V end lost 0 bases, the J end lost 0 bases, and 10 bases lay between the germline ends. The CDR3 is 16 residues long. Supplemented by reference TRBV5-4 and TRBJ1-3, the full variable domain reads ETGVTQSPTHLIKTRGQQVTLRCSSQSGHNTVSWYQQALGQGPQFIFQYYREEENGRGNFPPRFSGLQFPNYSSELNVNALELDDSALYLCASSLGGENSGNTIYFGEGSWLTVV.

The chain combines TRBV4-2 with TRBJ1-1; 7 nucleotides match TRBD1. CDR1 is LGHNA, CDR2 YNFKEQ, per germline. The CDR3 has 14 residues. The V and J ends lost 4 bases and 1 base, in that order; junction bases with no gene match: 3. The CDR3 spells CASSPGQQNTEAFF. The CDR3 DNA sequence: TGTGCCAGCAGCCCGGGACAGCAGAACACTGAAGCTTTCTTT.

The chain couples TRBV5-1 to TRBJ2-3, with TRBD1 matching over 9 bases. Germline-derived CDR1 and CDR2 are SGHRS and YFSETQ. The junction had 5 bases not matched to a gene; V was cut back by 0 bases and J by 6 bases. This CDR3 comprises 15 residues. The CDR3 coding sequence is TGCGCCAGCAGCTTGGCGGGACAGGGACCGGATACGCAGTATTTT. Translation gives CASSLAGQGPDTQYF. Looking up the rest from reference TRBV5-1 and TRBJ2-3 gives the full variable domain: KAGVTQTPRYLIKTRGQQVTLSCSPISGHRSVSWYQQTPGQGLQFLFEYFSETQRNKGNFPGRFSGRQFSNSRSEMNVSTLELGDSALYLCASSLAGQGPDTQYFGPGTRLTVL.

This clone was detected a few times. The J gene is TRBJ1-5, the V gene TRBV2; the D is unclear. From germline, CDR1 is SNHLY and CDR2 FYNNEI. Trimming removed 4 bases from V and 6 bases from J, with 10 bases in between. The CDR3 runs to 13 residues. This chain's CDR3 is CASSVVLFQPQHF. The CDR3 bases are TGTGCCAGCAGTGTAGTGTTGTTTCAGCCCCAGCATTTT. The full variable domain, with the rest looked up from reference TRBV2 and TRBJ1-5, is EPEVTQTPSHQVTQMGQEVILRCVPISNHLYFYWYRQILGQKVEFLVSFYNNEISEKSEIFDDQFSVERPDGSNFTLKIRSTKLEDSAMYFCASSVVLFQPQHFGDGTRLSIL.

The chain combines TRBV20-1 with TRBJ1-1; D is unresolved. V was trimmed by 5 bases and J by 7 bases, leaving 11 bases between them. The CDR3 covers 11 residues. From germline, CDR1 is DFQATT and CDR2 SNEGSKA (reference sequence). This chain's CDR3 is CSASKIREAFF. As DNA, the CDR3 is TGCAGTGCTTCTAAGATCCGTGAAGCTTTCTTT.

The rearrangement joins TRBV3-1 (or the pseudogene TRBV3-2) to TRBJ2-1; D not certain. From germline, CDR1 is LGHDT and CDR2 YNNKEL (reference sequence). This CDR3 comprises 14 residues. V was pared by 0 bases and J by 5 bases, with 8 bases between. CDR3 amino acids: CASSQERSNNEQFF. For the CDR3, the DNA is TGTGCCAGCAGCCAAGAGCGATCTAACAATGAGCAGTTCTTC.

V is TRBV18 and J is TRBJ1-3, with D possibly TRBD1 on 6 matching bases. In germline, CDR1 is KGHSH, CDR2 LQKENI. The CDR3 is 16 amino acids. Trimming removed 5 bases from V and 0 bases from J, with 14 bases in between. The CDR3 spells CASSFGQPSSGNTIYF. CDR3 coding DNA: TGTGCCAGCTCATTCGGACAGCCTTCCTCTGGAAACACCATATATTTT.

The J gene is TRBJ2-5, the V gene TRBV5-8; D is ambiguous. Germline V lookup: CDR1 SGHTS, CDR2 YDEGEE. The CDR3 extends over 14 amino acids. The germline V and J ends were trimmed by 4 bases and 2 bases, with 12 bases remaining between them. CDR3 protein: CASSAIDWQETQYF. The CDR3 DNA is TGTGCCAGCAGCGCCATTGACTGGCAAGAGACCCAGTACTTC.

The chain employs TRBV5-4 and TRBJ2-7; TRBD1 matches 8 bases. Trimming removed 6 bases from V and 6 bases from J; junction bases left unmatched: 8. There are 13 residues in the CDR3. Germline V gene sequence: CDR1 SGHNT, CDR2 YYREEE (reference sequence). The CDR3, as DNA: TGTGCCAGCACACAGGACAGGGCACGCGAGCAGTACTTC. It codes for CASTQDRAREQYF. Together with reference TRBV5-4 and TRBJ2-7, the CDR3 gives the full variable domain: ETGVTQSPTHLIKTRGQQVTLRCSSQSGHNTVSWYQQALGQGPQFIFQYYREEENGRGNFPPRFSGLQFPNYSSELNVNALELDDSALYLCASTQDRAREQYFGPGTRLTVT.

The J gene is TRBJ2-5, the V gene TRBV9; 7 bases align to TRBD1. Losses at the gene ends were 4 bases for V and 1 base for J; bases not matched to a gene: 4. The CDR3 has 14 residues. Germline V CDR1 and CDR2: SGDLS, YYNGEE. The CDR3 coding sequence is TGTGCCAGCAGCCGGGACAGTTTCCAAGAGACCCAGTACTTC. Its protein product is CASSRDSFQETQYF.

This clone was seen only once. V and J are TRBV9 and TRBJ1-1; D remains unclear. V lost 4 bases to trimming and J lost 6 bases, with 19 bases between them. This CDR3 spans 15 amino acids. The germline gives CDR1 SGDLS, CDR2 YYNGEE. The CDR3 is CASSPPRGSGAEAFF. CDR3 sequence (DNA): TGTGCCAGCAGCCCCCCGAGAGGGTCGGGCGCTGAAGCTTTCTTT.

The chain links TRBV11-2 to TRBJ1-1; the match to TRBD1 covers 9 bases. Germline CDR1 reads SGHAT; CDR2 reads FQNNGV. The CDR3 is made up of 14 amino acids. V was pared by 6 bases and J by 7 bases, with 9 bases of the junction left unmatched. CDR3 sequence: CASRPGQGNIEAFF. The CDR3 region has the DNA TGTGCCAGCAGACCGGGACAGGGCAATATTGAAGCTTTCTTT.

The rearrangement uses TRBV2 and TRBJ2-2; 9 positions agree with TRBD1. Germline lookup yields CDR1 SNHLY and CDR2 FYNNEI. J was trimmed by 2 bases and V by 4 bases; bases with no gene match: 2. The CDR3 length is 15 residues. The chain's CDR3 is CASSGTGANTGELFF. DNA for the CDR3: TGTGCCAGCAGTGGGACAGGGGCCAACACCGGGGAGCTGTTTTTT.

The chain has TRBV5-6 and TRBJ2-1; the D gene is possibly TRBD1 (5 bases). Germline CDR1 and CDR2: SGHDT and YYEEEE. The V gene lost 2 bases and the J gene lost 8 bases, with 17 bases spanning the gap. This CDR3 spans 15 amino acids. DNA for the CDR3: TGTGCCAGCAGCTTCCAAAGGGGTCTAATGTATGAGCAGTTCTTC. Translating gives CASSFQRGLMYEQFF.